This T cell receptor (beta chain) was obtained from a study of blood T cell repertoires in COVID-19. The CDR3 is 15 amino acids. The V gene lost 2 bases and the J gene lost 0 bases, with 10 bases spanning the gap. Germline values: CDR1 SGHDN, CDR2 FVKESK. The protocol was immunoSEQ multiplex PCR, while the TCRdb copy is restricted to in-frame clones and leaves out a portion. The profile shows roughly 220,000 clones, about 79% of them singletons. The rearrangement uses TRBV14 and TRBJ1-1; possibly TRBD1 for D (6 bases). Sample: PBMCs or T cells enriched from blood (not recorded which). This receptor was identified in a middle-aged woman with acute COVID-19. Here the CDR3 reads CASSQWTALNTEAFF. The DNA of the CDR3 is TGTGCCAGCAGCCAATGGACAGCGTTGAACACTGAAGCTTTCTTT.